This T cell receptor (beta chain) was identified in a study of T cells after yellow fever vaccination. From the 5' RACE reads, TCRdb called clonotypes with MiXCR, one entry per CDR3 protein. The data show 340,000 or so distinct CDR3 sequences, around 13% seen once. CDR3 length equals 16 residues. Trimming pared 3 bases from V and 2 bases from J, leaving 16 bases between. CDR1 and CDR2 from the germline V gene are SGHNT and YYREEE (reference sequence). The sequences come from CD4+ T cells sorted from PBMCs, collected 15 days after the yellow fever booster vaccination. This TCR was sampled from a man aged 18 to 30 who received the YFV17D yellow fever vaccine. The rearrangement uses TRBV5-4 and TRBJ2-3, with D hard to call. Here the CDR3 reads CASSSKTQAFTDTQYF. The CDR3 DNA is TGTGCCAGCAGCTCGAAAACTCAAGCCTTCACAGATACGCAGTATTTT.